This is a list of T cell receptor beta chains from one sample in a study of cytomegalovirus exposure and HLA in healthy donors. Clones were sequenced by immunoSEQ multiplex PCR, and TCRdb holds only the in-frame ones, with some missing. The sample comprises about 190,000 clones, about 77% of which are singletons, and 4.5% to 7.5% rests with the top ten. Sequencing used PBMCs. All receptors derive from a woman aged 25 to 39 in good health and CMV-seropositive. CDR3s include the opening cysteine and the closing phenylalanine or tryptophan. A D gene is named only where the DNA matches it firmly. Clone size, where shown, is once, few, many, or a class for clones that have expanded.

V gene: TRBV7-7
D gene: TRBD1
clone size: once
J gene: TRBJ2-2
CDR3 DNA: TGTGCTAGCAGCTTAGGACAGGACGGCGGGGAGCTGTTTTTT
CDR3 protein: CASSLGQDGGELFF

V gene: TRBV9
D gene: TRBD1
clone size: NA
J gene: TRBJ2-5
CDR3 DNA: TGTGCCAGCAGCGCAGGGGACAGGGGCCAAGAGACCCAGTACTTC
CDR3 protein: CASSAGDRGQETQYF

V gene: TRBV2
D gene: NA
clone size: NA
J gene: TRBJ2-1
CDR3 DNA: TGTGCCAGCAGTGAAGGCTTTTGGAGCAGCGGTGAGCAGTTCTTC
CDR3 protein: CASSEGFWSSGEQFF

V gene: TRBV14
D gene: TRBD2
clone size: NA
J gene: TRBJ2-2
CDR3 DNA: TGTGCCAGCAGCCAGGCGGGGGGGCCGAGGGCCGGGGAGCTGTTTTTT
CDR3 protein: CASSQAGGPRAGELFF

V gene: TRBV4-2
D gene: NA
clone size: NA
J gene: TRBJ1-2
CDR3 DNA: TGTGCCAGCAGCCAAGGACGAGGGAGCGGCTTTGGCTACACCTTC
CDR3 protein: CASSQGRGSGFGYTF

V gene: TRBV4-3
D gene: TRBD2
clone size: NA
J gene: TRBJ2-1
CDR3 DNA: TGCGCCAGCAGCCAAAACCCTCCTACTAGCGGGGTCGGGCATGAGCAGTTCTTC
CDR3 protein: CASSQNPPTSGVGHEQFF

V gene: TRBV19
D gene: NA
clone size: NA
J gene: TRBJ2-7
CDR3 DNA: TGTGCCACCAGGAGGGGAGTGGGGTACGAGCAGTACTTC
CDR3 protein: CATRRGVGYEQYF

V gene: TRBV27
D gene: NA
clone size: NA
J gene: TRBJ2-1
CDR3 DNA: TGTGCCAGCTCGATAGGAGGGGGGGTCAGATATGAGCAGTTCTTC
CDR3 protein: CASSIGGGVRYEQFF

V gene: TRBV19
D gene: NA
clone size: NA
J gene: TRBJ2-7
CDR3 DNA: TGTGCCAGTAGCCCACGGATGTACTACGAGCAGTACTTC
CDR3 protein: CASSPRMYYEQYF

V gene: TRBV21-1
D gene: NA
clone size: NA
J gene: TRBJ2-2
CDR3 DNA: TGTGCCAGCAGCAATCCCCCTGGGAGCGGGAGCCTCCAAGCCCAGAACACCGGGGAGCTGCTTTTT
CDR3 protein: CASSNPPGSGSLQAQNTGELLF

V gene: TRBV6-1
D gene: NA
clone size: NA
J gene: TRBJ1-6
CDR3 DNA: TGTGCCAGCAGTGTACAGACTAAATATAATTCACCCCTCCACTTT
CDR3 protein: CASSVQTKYNSPLHF

V gene: TRBV7-6
D gene: NA
clone size: NA
J gene: TRBJ2-3
CDR3 DNA: TGTGCCAGCAGCTTAGTGGTCGGTCCTAGCACAGATACGCAGTATTTT
CDR3 protein: CASSLVVGPSTDTQYF

V gene: TRBV2
D gene: TRBD2
clone size: NA
J gene: TRBJ2-6
CDR3 DNA: TGTGCCAGCAGCTTCCAAGCGGGATCCTACTCTGGGGCCAACGTCCTGACTTTC
CDR3 protein: CASSFQAGSYSGANVLTF

V gene: TRBV4-2
D gene: NA
clone size: once
J gene: TRBJ2-6
CDR3 DNA: TGTGCCAGCAGCCAAGATCAGGATCGTGAGTCCAACGTCCTGACTTTC
CDR3 protein: CASSQDQDRESNVLTF

V gene: TRBV2
D gene: NA
clone size: NA
J gene: TRBJ2-7
CDR3 DNA: TGTGCCAGCAGTGAAGGGAGTGGAGTAACTAACTACGAGCAGTACTTC
CDR3 protein: CASSEGSGVTNYEQYF